The entry below gives a single T cell receptor (beta chain) sequence along with its context. Antigen specificity is unknown. The PCR contained 60 Vbeta and 13 Jbeta primers. Only in-frame clones appear in the TCRdb table, and some are missing; sequencing was by immunoSEQ multiplex PCR. The sample includes some 180,000 clones. The data derive from a study of cytomegalovirus exposure and HLA in healthy donors. Study outcomes and limitations: It was only CMV serostatus that was available as immune exposure information. A later analysis revealed that TCR association rates differed between HLA loci, peaking at DRB1 and bottoming out at HLA-C.

The receptor's source is a man aged 25-45 years in good health and CMV-seronegative. The sample comprised PBMCs.

The CDR3 region is CASSLQGYYGYTF. The CDR3 DNA sequence: TGTGCCAGCAGTTTGCAGGGTTACTATGGCTACACCTTC. This rearrangement joins TRBV27 to TRBJ1-2; perhaps TRBD1 as D (5 bases). Trimming removed 3 bases at V and 3 bases at J, with 8 bases between. Germline CDR1 reads MNHEY; CDR2 reads SMNVEV (reference sequence). The CDR3 consists of 13 residues.